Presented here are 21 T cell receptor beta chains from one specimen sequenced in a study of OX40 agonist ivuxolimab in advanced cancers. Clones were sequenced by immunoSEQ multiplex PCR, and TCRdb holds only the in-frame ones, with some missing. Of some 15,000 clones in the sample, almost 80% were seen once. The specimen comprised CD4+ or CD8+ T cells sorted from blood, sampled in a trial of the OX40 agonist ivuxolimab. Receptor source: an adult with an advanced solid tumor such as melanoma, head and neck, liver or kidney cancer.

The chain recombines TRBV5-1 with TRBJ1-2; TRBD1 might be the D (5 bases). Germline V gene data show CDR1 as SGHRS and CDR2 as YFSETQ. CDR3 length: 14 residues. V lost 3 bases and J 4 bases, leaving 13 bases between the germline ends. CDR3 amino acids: CASSSRDSAYGYTF. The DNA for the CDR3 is TGCGCCAGCAGCTCCCGCGACAGCGCCTATGGCTACACCTTC.

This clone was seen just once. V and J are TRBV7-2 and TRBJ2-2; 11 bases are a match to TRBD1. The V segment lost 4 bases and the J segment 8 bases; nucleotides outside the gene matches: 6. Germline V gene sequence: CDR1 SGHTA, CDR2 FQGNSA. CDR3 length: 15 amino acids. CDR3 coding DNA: TGTGCCAGCAGCTCCGGACAGGGGGCATCGGGGGAGCTGTTTTTT. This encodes CASSSGQGASGELFF.

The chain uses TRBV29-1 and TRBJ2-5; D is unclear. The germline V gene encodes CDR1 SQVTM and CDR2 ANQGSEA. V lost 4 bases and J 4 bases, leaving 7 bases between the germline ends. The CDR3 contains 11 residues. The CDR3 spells CSVVMPETQYF. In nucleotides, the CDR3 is TGCAGCGTTGTAATGCCAGAGACCCAGTACTTC.

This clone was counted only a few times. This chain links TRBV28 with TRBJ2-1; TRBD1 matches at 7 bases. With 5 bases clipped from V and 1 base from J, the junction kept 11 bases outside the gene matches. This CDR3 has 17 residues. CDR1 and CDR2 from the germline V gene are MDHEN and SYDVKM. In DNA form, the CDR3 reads TGTGCCAGCAGTATAAATACAGGGGCGCCTTCCTACAATGAGCAGTTCTTC. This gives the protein CASSINTGAPSYNEQFF.

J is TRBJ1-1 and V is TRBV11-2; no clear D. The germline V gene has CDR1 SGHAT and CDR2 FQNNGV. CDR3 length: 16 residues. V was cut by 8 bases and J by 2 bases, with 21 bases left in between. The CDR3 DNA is TGTGCCAGCTTTGCCGGGAACGGTTACATTAACACTGAAGCTTTCTTT. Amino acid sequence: CASFAGNGYINTEAFF.

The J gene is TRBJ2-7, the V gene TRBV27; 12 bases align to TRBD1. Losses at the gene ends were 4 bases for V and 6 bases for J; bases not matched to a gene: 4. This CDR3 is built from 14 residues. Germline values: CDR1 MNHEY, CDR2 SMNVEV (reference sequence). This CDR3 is CASSWGTGGGEQYF. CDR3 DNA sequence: TGTGCCAGCAGTTGGGGGACAGGGGGCGGCGAGCAGTACTTC.

CDR3 loop: CASSEYIKNEQFF. CDR3 coding DNA: TGTGCCAGCAGTGAATACATCAAAAATGAGCAGTTCTTC. This chain joins TRBV2 and TRBJ2-1; no definite D call. Germline CDR1 and CDR2: SNHLY and FYNNEI. Trimming removed 2 bases at V and 7 bases at J, with 9 bases between. The CDR3 runs to 13 residues. The whole variable domain, filled in from reference TRBV2 and TRBJ2-1, reads EPEVTQTPSHQVTQMGQEVILRCVPISNHLYFYWYRQILGQKVEFLVSFYNNEISEKSEIFDDQFSVERPDGSNFTLKIRSTKLEDSAMYFCASSEYIKNEQFFGPGTRLTVL.

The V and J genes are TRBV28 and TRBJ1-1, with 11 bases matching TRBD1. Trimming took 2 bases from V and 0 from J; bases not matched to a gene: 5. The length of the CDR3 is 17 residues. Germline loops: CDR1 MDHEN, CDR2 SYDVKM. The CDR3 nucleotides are TGTGCCAGCAGTTTAGTCGGACAGGGGGCTTTGAACACTGAAGCTTTCTTT. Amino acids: CASSLVGQGALNTEAFF.

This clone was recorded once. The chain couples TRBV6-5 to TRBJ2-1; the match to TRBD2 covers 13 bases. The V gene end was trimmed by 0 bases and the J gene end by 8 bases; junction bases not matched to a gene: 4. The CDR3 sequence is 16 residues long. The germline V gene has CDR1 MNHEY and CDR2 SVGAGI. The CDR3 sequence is CASSYSTSGRAYEQFF. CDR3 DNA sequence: TGTGCCAGCAGTTACTCCACTAGCGGGAGGGCCTATGAGCAGTTCTTC.

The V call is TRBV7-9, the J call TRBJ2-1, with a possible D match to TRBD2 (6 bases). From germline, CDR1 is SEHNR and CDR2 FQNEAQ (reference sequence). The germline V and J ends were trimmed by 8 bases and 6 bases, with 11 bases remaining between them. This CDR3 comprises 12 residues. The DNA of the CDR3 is TGTGCCAGCGGCGGGACCCCCAATGAGCAGTTCTTC. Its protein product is CASGGTPNEQFF.

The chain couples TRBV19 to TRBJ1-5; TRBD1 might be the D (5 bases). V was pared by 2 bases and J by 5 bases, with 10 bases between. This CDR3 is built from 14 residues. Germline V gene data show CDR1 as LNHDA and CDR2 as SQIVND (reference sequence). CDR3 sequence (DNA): TGTGCCAGTAGTATAAATCCCAGGGATCAGCCCCAGCATTTT. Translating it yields CASSINPRDQPQHF.

CDR3 nucleotides: TGTGCCAGCAGTTGGGGGGGACCCAAAAACATTCAGTACTTC. It encodes CASSWGGPKNIQYF. The chain employs TRBV27 and TRBJ2-4, with 7 bases fitting TRBD2. Per the germline V gene, CDR1 is MNHEY and CDR2 is SMNVEV (reference sequence). J lost 2 bases, V lost 4 bases, and 2 bases had no gene match. The CDR3 is 14 amino acids.

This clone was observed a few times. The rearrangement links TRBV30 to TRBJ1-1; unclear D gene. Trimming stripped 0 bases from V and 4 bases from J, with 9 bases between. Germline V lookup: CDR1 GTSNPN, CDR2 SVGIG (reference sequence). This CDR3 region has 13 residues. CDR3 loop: CAWSVGVGTEAFF. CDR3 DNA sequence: TGTGCCTGGAGTGTAGGAGTGGGCACTGAAGCTTTCTTT.

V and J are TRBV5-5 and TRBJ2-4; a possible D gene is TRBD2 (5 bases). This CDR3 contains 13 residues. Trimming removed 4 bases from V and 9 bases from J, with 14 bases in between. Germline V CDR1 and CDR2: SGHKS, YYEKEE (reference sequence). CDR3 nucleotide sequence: TGTGCCAGCAGCCTGGGCCCCGAGGGCATTCAGTACTTC. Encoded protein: CASSLGPEGIQYF.

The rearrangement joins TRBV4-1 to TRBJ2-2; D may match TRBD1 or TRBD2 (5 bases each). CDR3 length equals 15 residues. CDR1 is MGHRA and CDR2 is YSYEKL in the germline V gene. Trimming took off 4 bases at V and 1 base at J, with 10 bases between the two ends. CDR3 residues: CASSPEGLNTGELFF. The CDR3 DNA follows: TGCGCCAGCAGCCCTGAGGGGCTGAACACCGGGGAGCTGTTTTTT.

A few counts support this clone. The CDR3 here is CASSTEAGYTQYF. In DNA form, the CDR3 reads TGTGCCAGCAGCACCGAAGCGGGGTATACGCAGTATTTT. The gene calls are TRBV11-2 and TRBJ2-3, with 7 bases lining up with TRBD2. The CDR3 loop spans 13 amino acids. The V gene end was trimmed by 5 bases and the J gene end by 7 bases; junction bases not matched to a gene: 6. Germline assignment: CDR1 SGHAT and CDR2 FQNNGV. The variable domain in full, with the rest retrieved from reference TRBV11-2 and TRBJ2-3, is EAGVAQSPRYKIIEKRQSVAFWCNPISGHATLYWYQQILGQGPKLLIQFQNNGVVDDSQLPKDRFSAERLKGVDSTLKIQPAKLEDSAVYLCASSTEAGYTQYFGPGTRLTVL.

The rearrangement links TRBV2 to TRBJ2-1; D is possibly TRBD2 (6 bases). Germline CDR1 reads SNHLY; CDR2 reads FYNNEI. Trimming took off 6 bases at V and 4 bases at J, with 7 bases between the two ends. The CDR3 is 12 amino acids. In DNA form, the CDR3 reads TGTGCCAGCAGGGGGGGATACAATGAGCAGTTCTTC. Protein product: CASRGGYNEQFF.

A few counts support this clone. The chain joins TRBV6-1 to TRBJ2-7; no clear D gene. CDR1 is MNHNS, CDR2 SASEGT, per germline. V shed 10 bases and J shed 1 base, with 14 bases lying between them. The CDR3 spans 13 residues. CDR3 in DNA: TGTGCCATCCAAGTCGGCGTATCCTACGAGCAGTACTTC. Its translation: CAIQVGVSYEQYF.

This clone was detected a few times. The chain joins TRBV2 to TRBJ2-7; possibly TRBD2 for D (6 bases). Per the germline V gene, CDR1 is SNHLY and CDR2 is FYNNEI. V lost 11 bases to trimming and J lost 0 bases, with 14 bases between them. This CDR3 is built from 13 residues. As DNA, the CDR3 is TGTGCCTCCCGCCCGGGGGACTCCTACGAGCAGTACTTC. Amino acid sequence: CASRPGDSYEQYF.

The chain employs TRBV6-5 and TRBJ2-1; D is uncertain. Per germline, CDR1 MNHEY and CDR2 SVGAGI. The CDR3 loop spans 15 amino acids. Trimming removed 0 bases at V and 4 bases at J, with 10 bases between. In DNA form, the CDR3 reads TGTGCCAGCAGTTACTCGGGCTCAAATTACAATGAGCAGTTCTTC. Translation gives CASSYSGSNYNEQFF.

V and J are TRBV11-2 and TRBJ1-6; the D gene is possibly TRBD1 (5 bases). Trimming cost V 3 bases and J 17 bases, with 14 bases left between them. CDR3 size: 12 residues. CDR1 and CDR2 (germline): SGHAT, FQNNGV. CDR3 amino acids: CASSFEGPGVHF. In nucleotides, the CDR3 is TGTGCCAGCAGCTTTGAGGGGCCGGGGGTCCACTTT.